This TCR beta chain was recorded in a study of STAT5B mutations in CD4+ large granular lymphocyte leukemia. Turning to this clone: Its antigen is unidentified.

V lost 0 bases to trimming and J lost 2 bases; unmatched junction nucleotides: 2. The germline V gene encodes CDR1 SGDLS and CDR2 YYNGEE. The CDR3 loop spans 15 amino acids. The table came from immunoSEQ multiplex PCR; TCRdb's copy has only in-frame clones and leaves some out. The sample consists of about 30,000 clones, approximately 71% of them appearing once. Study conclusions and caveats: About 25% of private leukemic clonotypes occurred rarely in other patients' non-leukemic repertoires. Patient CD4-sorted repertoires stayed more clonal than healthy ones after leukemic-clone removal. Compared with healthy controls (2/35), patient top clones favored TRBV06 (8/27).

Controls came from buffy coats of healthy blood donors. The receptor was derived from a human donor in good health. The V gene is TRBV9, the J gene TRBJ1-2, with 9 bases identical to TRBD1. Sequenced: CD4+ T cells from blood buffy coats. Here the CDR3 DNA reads TGTGCCAGCAGCGTAGTGACAGGGGGGAACTATGGCTACACCTTC. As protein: CASSVVTGGNYGYTF.